This record looks at one T cell receptor beta chain sequence and its context. The sample belongs to a study of blood T cell repertoires in COVID-19. Only in-frame clones appear in the TCRdb table, and some are missing; sequencing was by immunoSEQ multiplex PCR. The sample yields just over 200,000 clones, around three quarters seen once. Trimming took off 2 bases at V and 3 bases at J, with 14 bases between the two ends. Germline assignment: CDR1 KGHDR and CDR2 SFDVKD. This CDR3 contains 16 residues. The specimen was peripheral blood. This receptor was identified in an older woman with acute or convalescent COVID-19. The genes are TRBV24-1 and TRBJ2-3, with TRBD1 as a possible D gene (6 bases). This CDR3 reads CATSDYRGMGTDTQYF. The CDR3 DNA reads as TGTGCCACCAGTGATTATAGGGGGATGGGGACAGATACGCAGTATTTT.